These 8 T cell receptor beta chains share one sample of origin, sequenced in a study of T cells in Graves' hyperthyroidism and ophthalmopathy. What was amplified from RNA transcripts were TCR beta CDR3 regions. Initially, a first-round RT-PCR of the TCR CDR3 employed the HTBI primer set. TCRdb fed the multiplex PCR reads into MiXCR, producing one record per CDR3 protein. The data show about 59,000 distinct CDR3 sequences, with about 57% seen just once and approximately 3.4% held by the top ten. The source material was blood. These receptors originate from a woman in her fifties or sixties with Graves' ophthalmopathy.

The chain has TRBV2 and TRBJ2-2; D is perhaps TRBD1 (5 bases). Germline loops: CDR1 SNHLY, CDR2 FYNNEI. Trimming removed 8 bases at V and 12 bases at J, with 7 bases between. The CDR3 sequence is 9 residues long. For the CDR3, the DNA is TGTGCCAGCTTGGGGCAGCTGTTTTTT. It encodes CASLGQLFF.

This clonotype was found many times. The V call is TRBV20-1, the J call TRBJ1-4, with TRBD1 matching 7 bases. CDR1 and CDR2 from the germline V gene are DFQATT and SNEGSKA (reference sequence). With V trimmed by 2 bases and J by 8 bases, 2 bases remained unmatched. The CDR3 is made up of 12 amino acids. In DNA, the CDR3 is TGCAGTGCTAGAAGGGACAGCGAAAAACTGTTTTTT. It specifies CSARRDSEKLFF.

Regarding this clonotype: The final CDR3 position lacks the conserved phenylalanine or tryptophan, pointing to a likely read error. The chain is built from TRBV19 and TRBJ2-2, with D possibly being TRBD1 (6 bases). V lost 4 bases, J lost 3 bases, and 21 bases lay in between. Germline-derived CDR1 and CDR2 are LNHDA and SQIVND (reference sequence). This CDR3 spans 18 amino acids. This chain's CDR3 is CASSTPGQAYGYTGELFY. Here the CDR3 DNA reads TGTGCCAGTAGTACCCCGGGACAAGCCTATGGCTACACCGGGGAGCTGTTTTAT.

This clonotype came up many times. V and J are TRBV6-1 and TRBJ2-4; D may be TRBD1 (6 bases). Trimming removed 5 bases at V and 3 bases at J, with 17 bases between. CDR3 length: 16 amino acids. Germline-derived CDR1 and CDR2 are MNHNS and SASEGT. This chain's CDR3 is CASSSLPGVGKNIQYF. The CDR3, as DNA: TGTGCCAGCAGTTCTCTCCCAGGGGTTGGCAAAAACATTCAGTACTTC.

This chain joins TRBV4-2 and TRBJ2-7; 11 bases align to TRBD2. The V segment lost 3 bases and the J segment 6 bases; nucleotides outside the gene matches: 7. Germline V gene data show CDR1 as LGHNA and CDR2 as YNFKEQ. The CDR3 is 15 residues long. Here the CDR3 reads CASSQIAGGPREQYF. The DNA for the CDR3 is TGTGCCAGCAGCCAGATAGCGGGAGGGCCGCGCGAGCAGTACTTC.

There are many counts of this clonotype. This sequence joins TRBV4-3 and TRBJ1-6; 9 nucleotides align to TRBD1. V lost 0 bases and J lost 4; bases outside the gene matches: 7. Germline assignment: CDR1 LGHNA and CDR2 YSLEER. The CDR3 has 18 amino acids. The CDR3 nucleotides read TGCGCCAGCAGCCAAGAAGGGAGGGGACAGGGTTATAATTCACCCCTCCACTTT. Its protein product is CASSQEGRGQGYNSPLHF.

This clonotype is medium-sized by share. V is TRBV10-2 and J is TRBJ2-7; D perhaps matches TRBD2 (6 bases). The germline V and J ends were trimmed by 5 bases and 5 bases, with 13 bases remaining between them. This CDR3 has 13 amino acids. Germline V gene sequence: CDR1 WSHSY, CDR2 SAAADI. The chain's CDR3 is CASSRGGADEQYF. In nucleotides, the CDR3 is TGCGCCAGCAGTAGAGGCGGGGCGGACGAGCAGTACTTC.

The chain is built from TRBV7-8 and TRBJ2-2, with D hard to call. Per the germline V gene, CDR1 is SGHVS and CDR2 is FQNEAQ. The V end lost 3 bases, the J end lost 12 bases, and 11 bases lay between the germline ends. The CDR3 has 12 residues. The CDR3 sequence is CASSLGLKKLFF. The CDR3 nucleotides read TGTGCCAGCAGCTTGGGTCTGAAAAAGCTGTTTTTT.